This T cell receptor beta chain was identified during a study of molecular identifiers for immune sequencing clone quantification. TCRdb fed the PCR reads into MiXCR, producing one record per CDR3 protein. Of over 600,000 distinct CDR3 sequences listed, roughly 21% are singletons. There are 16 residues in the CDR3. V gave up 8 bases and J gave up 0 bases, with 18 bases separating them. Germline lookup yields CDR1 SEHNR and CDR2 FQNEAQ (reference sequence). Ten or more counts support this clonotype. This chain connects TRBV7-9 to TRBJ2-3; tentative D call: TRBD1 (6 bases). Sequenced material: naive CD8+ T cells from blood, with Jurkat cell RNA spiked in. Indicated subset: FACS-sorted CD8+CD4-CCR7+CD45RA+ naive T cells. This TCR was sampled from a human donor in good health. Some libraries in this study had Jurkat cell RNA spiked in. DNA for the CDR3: TGTGCCAGCCGCCCTCCTGAGGGGGAGAGCACAGATACGCAGTATTTT. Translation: CASRPPEGESTDTQYF.